These T cell receptor beta chains were read from a single sample in a study of graft-versus-host responses after intestinal transplantation. Their target antigens are unknown. Here immunoSEQ multiplex PCR was the method, and the copy in TCRdb shows in-frame clones only, minus some. The table records around 100,000 clones, over 75% of them present only once. The source was unstimulated CD4+ T cells sorted from spleen or lymph node cells, collected before intestinal transplant. These receptor sequences come from a human donor who received an intestinal transplant. Each CDR3 is given with its conserved first and last residue. The D gene is left open where the match is weak. The listing skips clone size in some rows; elsewhere it reads once, few, many or a size class.

J gene: TRBJ2-7; D gene: TRBD1; V gene: TRBV2; clone size: few; CDR3 protein: CASSDQGQGTSEQYF; CDR3 DNA: TGTGCCAGCAGTGATCAAGGACAGGGGACGAGTGAGCAGTACTTC
J gene: TRBJ1-5; D gene: -; V gene: TRBV9; clone size: -; CDR3 protein: CASSVGEGREPQHF; CDR3 DNA: TGTGCCAGCAGCGTAGGTGAAGGGAGAGAGCCCCAGCATTTT
J gene: TRBJ1-6; D gene: -; V gene: TRBV7-3; clone size: -; CDR3 protein: CASSLTGVNSPLHF; CDR3 DNA: TGTGCCAGCAGCTTAACAGGGGTAAATTCACCCCTCCACTTT
J gene: TRBJ2-3; D gene: TRBD2; V gene: TRBV13; clone size: -; CDR3 protein: CASSSSGLSTDTQYF; CDR3 DNA: TGTGCCAGCAGCTCTAGCGGGCTCAGCACAGATACGCAGTATTTT
J gene: TRBJ1-2; D gene: -; V gene: TRBV29-1; clone size: once; CDR3 protein: CSVGQVVNYGYTF; CDR3 DNA: TGCAGCGTTGGACAGGTTGTTAACTATGGCTACACCTTC
J gene: TRBJ2-3; D gene: -; V gene: TRBV9; clone size: -; CDR3 protein: CASSPQGGSWTDTQYF; CDR3 DNA: TGTGCCAGCAGCCCTCAGGGTGGAAGTTGGACAGATACGCAGTATTTT
J gene: TRBJ1-1; D gene: -; V gene: TRBV28; clone size: -; CDR3 protein: CASSPKYQAEAFF; CDR3 DNA: TGTGCCAGCAGCCCTAAATATCAAGCTGAAGCTTTCTTT
J gene: TRBJ1-6; D gene: TRBD1; V gene: TRBV19; clone size: -; CDR3 protein: CASSMGQGNSPLHF; CDR3 DNA: TGTGCCAGTAGTATGGGACAGGGGAATTCACCCCTCCACTTT
J gene: TRBJ2-7; D gene: -; V gene: TRBV6-5; clone size: -; CDR3 protein: CASRTGKPYDQYF; CDR3 DNA: TGTGCCAGCAGGACCGGGAAACCTTACGACCAGTACTTC
J gene: TRBJ1-6; D gene: -; V gene: TRBV28; clone size: -; CDR3 protein: CASYQGSSTPLHF; CDR3 DNA: TGTGCCAGCTATCAAGGGTCCAGCACACCCCTCCACTTT
J gene: TRBJ1-1; D gene: -; V gene: TRBV6-1; clone size: once; CDR3 protein: CALYTGWATEAFF; CDR3 DNA: TGTGCCCTCTACACAGGTTGGGCCACTGAAGCTTTCTTT
J gene: TRBJ1-3; D gene: -; V gene: TRBV19; clone size: few; CDR3 protein: CASRRDILTGNTIYF; CDR3 DNA: TGTGCCAGTAGGAGGGACATACTAACTGGAAACACCATATATTTT
J gene: TRBJ2-1; D gene: TRBD2; V gene: TRBV6-1; clone size: -; CDR3 protein: CASSDGTSGRREQFF; CDR3 DNA: TGTGCCAGCAGTGATGGGACTAGCGGTAGAAGAGAGCAGTTCTTC
J gene: TRBJ2-3; D gene: TRBD1; V gene: TRBV7-9; clone size: -; CDR3 protein: CASRRTGNADTQYF; CDR3 DNA: TGTGCCAGCAGACGGACAGGGAACGCAGATACGCAGTATTTT
J gene: TRBJ1-1; D gene: -; V gene: TRBV20-1; clone size: few; CDR3 protein: CSAPENTEAFF; CDR3 DNA: TGCAGTGCTCCGGAGAACACTGAAGCTTTCTTT
J gene: TRBJ2-1; D gene: -; V gene: TRBV7-9; clone size: -; CDR3 protein: CASSHNSYNEQFF; CDR3 DNA: TGTGCCAGCAGCCATAATTCCTACAATGAGCAGTTCTTC
J gene: TRBJ1-1; D gene: -; V gene: TRBV5-1; clone size: -; CDR3 protein: CASSVDPGTEAFF; CDR3 DNA: TGCGCCAGCAGCGTGGACCCGGGCACTGAAGCTTTCTTT
J gene: TRBJ1-3; D gene: -; V gene: TRBV30; clone size: -; CDR3 protein: CAWSVVGSSGNTIYF; CDR3 DNA: TGTGCCTGGAGTGTCGTGGGTAGCTCTGGAAACACCATATATTTT
J gene: TRBJ2-1; D gene: -; V gene: TRBV10-1; clone size: -; CDR3 protein: CASSPTGYREMSYNEQFF; CDR3 DNA: TGCGCCAGCAGCCCCACGGGATACAGGGAGATGTCCTACAATGAGCAGTTCTTC
J gene: TRBJ2-4; D gene: TRBD2; V gene: TRBV4-1; clone size: -; CDR3 protein: CASSQGTSFGPKNIQYF; CDR3 DNA: TGCGCCAGCAGCCAAGGGACTAGCTTCGGCCCCAAAAACATTCAGTACTTC
J gene: TRBJ1-1; D gene: TRBD1; V gene: TRBV28; clone size: -; CDR3 protein: CASSRDRVRTEAFF; CDR3 DNA: TGTGCCAGCAGCAGGGACAGGGTCCGAACTGAAGCTTTCTTT
J gene: TRBJ2-3; D gene: TRBD2; V gene: TRBV7-6; clone size: -; CDR3 protein: CASTLTSSGGSLTDTQYF; CDR3 DNA: TGTGCCAGCACCTTGACTTCTAGCGGGGGTAGCCTCACAGATACGCAGTATTTT
J gene: TRBJ2-6; D gene: -; V gene: TRBV10-3; clone size: -; CDR3 protein: CAIRGDTSSGANVLTF; CDR3 DNA: TGTGCCATCAGGGGGGACACGAGCTCTGGGGCCAACGTCCTGACTTTC
J gene: TRBJ2-7; D gene: -; V gene: TRBV7-3; clone size: -; CDR3 protein: CASSLAGDYEQYF; CDR3 DNA: TGTGCCAGCAGCTTGGCAGGGGACTACGAGCAGTACTTC